This T cell receptor (beta chain) originates from a study of blood T cell dynamics during melanoma immunotherapy. A remark on this clone: The antigen remains undetermined.

Study outcomes and limitations: Disease-control patients' PBMC repertoires became either more clonal or more diverse at W3.

Germline lookup yields CDR1 LNHNV and CDR2 YYDKDF (reference sequence). This CDR3 region has 13 residues. J was trimmed by 3 bases and V by 5 bases; bases with no gene match: 3. Profiled with immunoSEQ multiplex PCR; TCRdb holds only in-frame clones, not every one. The sample has about 9,700 clones; roughly nine tenths are singletons. Time point of the sample: pre-treatment baseline. At 12 weeks after first infusion, RECIST 1.1 defined response for most patients. The sequencing used blood, collected from a patient treated with checkpoint blockade. The sequence derives from a human donor with melanoma. The genes are TRBV15 and TRBJ2-7; 8 bases fit TRBD1. The CDR3 bases are TGTGCCACCAGCCCGGACAGGGACTACGAGCAGTACTTC. Its protein product is CATSPDRDYEQYF.